This note documents a single T cell receptor gamma chain sequence. The junction differs from germline at one of its ends, possibly a read error. TCRdb re-processed the RT-PCR reads via CATT. The table shows about 5,000 gamma-chain clones, with approximately 21% occurring only once. The data derive from a study of gamma-delta T cells after stem cell transplantation. The receptor's source is a human donor. It is not recorded whose cells these are; they may come from a transplant donor. Source material: gamma-delta T cells.

The CDR3 region has the DNA TGTGCCTTGTGGGAGGTGGTTTATTATGAGAAACTCTTT. Translation gives CALWEVVYYEKLF. This chain links TRGV9 with TRGJ1 or TRGJ2. This CDR3 comprises 13 residues. Germline CDR1 GITISATS, CDR2 ISYDGTV (reference sequence).